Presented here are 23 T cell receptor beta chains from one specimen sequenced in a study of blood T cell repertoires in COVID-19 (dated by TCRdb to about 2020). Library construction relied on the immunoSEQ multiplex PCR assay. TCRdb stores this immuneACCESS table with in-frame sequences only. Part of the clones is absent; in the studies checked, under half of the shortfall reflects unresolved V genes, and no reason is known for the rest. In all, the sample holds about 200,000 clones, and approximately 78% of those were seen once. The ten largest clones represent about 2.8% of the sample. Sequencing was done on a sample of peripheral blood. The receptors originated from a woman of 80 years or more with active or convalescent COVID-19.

CDR3 DNA: TGTGCCATCAGTGAGTCCAACTCTGGGGCCAACGTCCTGACTTTC. It codes for CAISESNSGANVLTF. The chain recombines TRBV10-3 with TRBJ2-6; D unclear. Looked up from germline, CDR1 is ENHRY and CDR2 is SYGVKD. The CDR3 sequence is 15 residues long. V was trimmed by 0 bases and J by 0 bases, leaving 3 bases between them.

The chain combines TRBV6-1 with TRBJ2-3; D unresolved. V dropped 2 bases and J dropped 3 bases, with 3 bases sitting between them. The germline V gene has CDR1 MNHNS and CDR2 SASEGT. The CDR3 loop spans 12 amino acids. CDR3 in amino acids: CASSELTDTQYF. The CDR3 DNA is TGTGCCAGCAGTGAATTAACAGATACGCAGTATTTT.

In DNA form, the CDR3 reads TGTGCCAGCAGTTCCCGGTGGTCTGGAAACACCATATATTTT. It codes for CASSSRWSGNTIYF. This chain uses TRBV6-2 or TRBV6-3 with TRBJ1-3, with D unclear. CDR3 length: 14 amino acids. Trimming pared 4 bases from V and 1 base from J, leaving 8 bases between. Germline V lookup: CDR1 MNHEY, CDR2 SVGEGT.

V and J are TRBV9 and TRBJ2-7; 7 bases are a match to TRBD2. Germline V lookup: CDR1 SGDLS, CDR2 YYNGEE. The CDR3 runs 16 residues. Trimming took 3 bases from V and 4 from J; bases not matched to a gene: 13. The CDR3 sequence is CASSGGPGAGRYEQYF. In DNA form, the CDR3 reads TGTGCCAGCAGCGGCGGGCCGGGAGCGGGGCGGTACGAGCAGTACTTC.

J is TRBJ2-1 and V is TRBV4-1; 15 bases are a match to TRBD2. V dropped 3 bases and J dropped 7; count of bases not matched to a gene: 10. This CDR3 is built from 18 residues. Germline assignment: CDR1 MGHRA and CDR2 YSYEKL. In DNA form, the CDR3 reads TGCGCCAGCAGCCAGTGGACTAGCGGGGGGGAAAAGGGTAATGAGCAGTTCTTC. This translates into CASSQWTSGGEKGNEQFF.

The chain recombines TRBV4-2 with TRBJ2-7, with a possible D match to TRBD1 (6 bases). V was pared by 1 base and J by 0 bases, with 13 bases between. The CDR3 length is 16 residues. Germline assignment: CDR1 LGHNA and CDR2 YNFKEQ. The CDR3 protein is CASSQVVAGVSYEQYF. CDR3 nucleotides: TGTGCCAGCAGCCAAGTGGTCGCAGGGGTCTCCTACGAGCAGTACTTC.

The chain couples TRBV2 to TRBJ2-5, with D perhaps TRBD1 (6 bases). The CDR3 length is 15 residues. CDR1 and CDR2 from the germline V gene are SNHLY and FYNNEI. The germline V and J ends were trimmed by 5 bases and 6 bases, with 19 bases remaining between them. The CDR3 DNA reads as TGTGCCAGCAGTCAGGACAGATCGGGGTTACAGACCCAGTACTTC. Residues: CASSQDRSGLQTQYF.

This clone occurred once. The CDR3 is CASSQDGGQAYEQYF. The CDR3, as DNA: TGCGCCAGCAGCCAAGATGGGGGACAGGCCTACGAGCAGTACTTC. The gene calls are TRBV4-1 and TRBJ2-7; 8 positions match TRBD1. J gave up 2 bases and V 0 bases, and 3 bases lay outside the gene matches. Looked up from germline, CDR1 is MGHRA and CDR2 is YSYEKL. CDR3 length: 15 residues.

CDR3 nucleotide sequence: TGTGCTAGTGGTTTGACCCTGGACAGGGCGAAGAACACTGAAGCTTTCTTT. As protein: CASGLTLDRAKNTEAFF. The chain joins TRBV12-5 to TRBJ1-1; TRBD1 matches 8 bases. Germline V gene sequence: CDR1 LGHNT, CDR2 FRNRAP. CDR3 size: 17 residues. V shed 2 bases, J shed 1 base, and the junction held 9 bases outside the gene matches.

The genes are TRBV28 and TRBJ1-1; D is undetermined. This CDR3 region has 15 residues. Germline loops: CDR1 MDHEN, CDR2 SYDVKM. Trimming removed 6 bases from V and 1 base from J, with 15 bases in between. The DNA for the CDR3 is TGTGCCAGCAGGTCGAGCGGCCCCGGGAACACTGAAGCTTTCTTT. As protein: CASRSSGPGNTEAFF.

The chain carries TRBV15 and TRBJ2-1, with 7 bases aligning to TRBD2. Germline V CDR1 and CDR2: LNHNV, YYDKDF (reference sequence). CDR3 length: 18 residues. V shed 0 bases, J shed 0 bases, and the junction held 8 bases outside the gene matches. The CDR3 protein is CATSRETPSGSSYNEQFF. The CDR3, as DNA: TGTGCCACCAGCAGAGAAACTCCTAGCGGCTCCTCCTACAATGAGCAGTTCTTC.

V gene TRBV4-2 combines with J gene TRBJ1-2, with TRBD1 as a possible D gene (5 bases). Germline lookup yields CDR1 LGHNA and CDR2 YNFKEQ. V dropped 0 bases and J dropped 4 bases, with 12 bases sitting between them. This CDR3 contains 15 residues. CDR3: CASSQDHQQGYGYTF. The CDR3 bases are TGTGCCAGCAGCCAAGATCATCAGCAGGGCTATGGCTACACCTTC.

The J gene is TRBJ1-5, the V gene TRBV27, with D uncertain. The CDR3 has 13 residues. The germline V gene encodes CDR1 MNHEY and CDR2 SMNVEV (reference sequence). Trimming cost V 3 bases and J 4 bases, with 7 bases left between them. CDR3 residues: CASSFAWNQPQHF. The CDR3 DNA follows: TGTGCCAGCAGTTTCGCGTGGAATCAGCCCCAGCATTTT.

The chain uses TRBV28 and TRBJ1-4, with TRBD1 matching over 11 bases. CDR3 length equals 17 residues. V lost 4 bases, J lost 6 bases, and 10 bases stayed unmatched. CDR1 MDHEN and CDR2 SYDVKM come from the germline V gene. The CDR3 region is CASSYFDRTGGHEKLFF. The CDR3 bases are TGTGCCAGCAGTTACTTCGATCGGACAGGGGGCCATGAAAAACTGTTTTTT.

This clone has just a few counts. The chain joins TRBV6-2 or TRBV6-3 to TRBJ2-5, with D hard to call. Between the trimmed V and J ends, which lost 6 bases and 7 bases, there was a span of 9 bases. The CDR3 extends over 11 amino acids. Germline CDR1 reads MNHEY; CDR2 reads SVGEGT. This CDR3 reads CASSPSVTQYF. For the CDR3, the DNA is TGTGCCAGCAGCCCATCTGTGACCCAGTACTTC.

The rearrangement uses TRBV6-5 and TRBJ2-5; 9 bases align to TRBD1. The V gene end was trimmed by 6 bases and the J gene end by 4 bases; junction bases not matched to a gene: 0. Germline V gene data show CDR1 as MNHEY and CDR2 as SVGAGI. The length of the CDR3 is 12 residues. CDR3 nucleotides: TGTGCCAGCAGGGACAGGGGAGAGACCCAGTACTTC. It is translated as CASRDRGETQYF.

In DNA, the CDR3 is TGCGCCAGCAGCCAAGGATCCGAAGGAGGCGGAAACACCATATATTTT. It encodes CASSQGSEGGGNTIYF. The rearrangement uses TRBV4-1 and TRBJ1-3; D is unresolved. The germline CDR1 and CDR2 sequences are MGHRA and YSYEKL. CDR3 size: 16 residues. V gave up 1 base and J gave up 4 bases, with 14 bases separating them.

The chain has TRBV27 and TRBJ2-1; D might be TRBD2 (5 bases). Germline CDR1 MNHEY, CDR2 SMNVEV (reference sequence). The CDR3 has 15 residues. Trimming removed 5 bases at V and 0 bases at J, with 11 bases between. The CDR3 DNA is TGTGCCAGCAGTCTGGACTTCAGCTCCTACAATGAGCAGTTCTTC. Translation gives CASSLDFSSYNEQFF.

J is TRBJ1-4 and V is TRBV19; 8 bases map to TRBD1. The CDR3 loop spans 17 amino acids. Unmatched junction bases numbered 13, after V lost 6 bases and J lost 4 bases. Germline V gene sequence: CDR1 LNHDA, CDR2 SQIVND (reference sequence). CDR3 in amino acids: CASRAGQGPPFNEKLFF. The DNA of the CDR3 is TGTGCCAGTAGGGCAGGACAGGGCCCCCCTTTTAATGAAAAACTGTTTTTT.

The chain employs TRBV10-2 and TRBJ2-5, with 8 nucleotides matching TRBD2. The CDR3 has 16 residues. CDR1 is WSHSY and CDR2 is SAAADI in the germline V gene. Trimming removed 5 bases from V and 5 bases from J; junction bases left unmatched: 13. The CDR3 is CASSSREGGPAETQYF. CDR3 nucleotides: TGCGCCAGCAGTAGCCGGGAGGGGGGGCCTGCGGAGACCCAGTACTTC.

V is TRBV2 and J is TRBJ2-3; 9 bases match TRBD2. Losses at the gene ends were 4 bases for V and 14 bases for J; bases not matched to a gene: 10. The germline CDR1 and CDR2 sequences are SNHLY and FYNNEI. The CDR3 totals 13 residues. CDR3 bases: TGTGCCAGCAGTGCGGTTCGCGGGGGGGCCCGGTATTTT. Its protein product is CASSAVRGGARYF.

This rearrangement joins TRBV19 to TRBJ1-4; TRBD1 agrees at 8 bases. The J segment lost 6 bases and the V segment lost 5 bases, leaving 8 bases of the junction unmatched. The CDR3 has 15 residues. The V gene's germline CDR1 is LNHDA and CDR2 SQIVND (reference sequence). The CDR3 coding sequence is TGTGCCAGTAGTGGACAGGGAGTTTTCGATGAAAAACTGTTTTTT. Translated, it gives CASSGQGVFDEKLFF.

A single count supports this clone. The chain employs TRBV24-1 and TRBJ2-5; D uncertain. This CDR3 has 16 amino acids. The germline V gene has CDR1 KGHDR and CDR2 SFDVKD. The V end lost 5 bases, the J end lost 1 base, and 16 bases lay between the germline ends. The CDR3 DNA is TGTGCCACCAGTGGCGCCTCCCGTAACAGCCAAGAGACCCAGTACTTC. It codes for CATSGASRNSQETQYF.